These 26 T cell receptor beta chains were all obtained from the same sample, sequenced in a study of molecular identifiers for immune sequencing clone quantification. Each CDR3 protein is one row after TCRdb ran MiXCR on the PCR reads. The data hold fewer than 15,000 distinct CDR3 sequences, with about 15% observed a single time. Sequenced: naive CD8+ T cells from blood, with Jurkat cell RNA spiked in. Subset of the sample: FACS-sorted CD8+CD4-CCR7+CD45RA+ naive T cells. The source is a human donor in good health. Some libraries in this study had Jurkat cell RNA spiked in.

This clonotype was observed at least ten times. Written as DNA, the CDR3 is TGCGCCAGCAGCCCAATCGGGACTAGCGGCTACGAGCAGTACTTC. Protein: CASSPIGTSGYEQYF. The chain has TRBV5-1 and TRBJ2-7; 11 bases fit TRBD2. This CDR3 is 15 amino acids long. Germline V CDR1 and CDR2: SGHRS, YFSETQ. The ends lost 4 bases at V and 3 bases at J; junction bases unmatched: 6.

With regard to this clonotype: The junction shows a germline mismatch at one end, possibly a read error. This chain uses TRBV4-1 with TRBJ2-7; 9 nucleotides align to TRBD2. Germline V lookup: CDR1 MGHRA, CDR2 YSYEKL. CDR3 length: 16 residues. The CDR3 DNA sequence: TGCGCCAGCAACCAAGCCCCGGGACTAGCCTTGGACGAGCAGTACTTC. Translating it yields CASNQAPGLALDEQYF.

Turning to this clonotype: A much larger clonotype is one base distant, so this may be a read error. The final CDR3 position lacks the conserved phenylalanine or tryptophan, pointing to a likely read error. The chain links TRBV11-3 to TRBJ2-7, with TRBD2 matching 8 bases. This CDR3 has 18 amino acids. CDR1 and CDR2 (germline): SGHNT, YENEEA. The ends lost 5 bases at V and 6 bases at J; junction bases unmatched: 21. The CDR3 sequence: CASSLRTAGDNAVSEQYL. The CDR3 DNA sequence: TGTGCCAGCAGCCTCCGAACAGCGGGAGATAACGCTGTATCCGAGCAGTACCTC.

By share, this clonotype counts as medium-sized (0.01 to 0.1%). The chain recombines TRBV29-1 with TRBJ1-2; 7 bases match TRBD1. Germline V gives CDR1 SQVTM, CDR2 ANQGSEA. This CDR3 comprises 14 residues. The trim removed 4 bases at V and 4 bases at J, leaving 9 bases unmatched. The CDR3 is CSVVGGESLYGYTF. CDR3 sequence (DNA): TGCAGCGTTGTAGGGGGCGAAAGCCTCTATGGCTACACCTTC.

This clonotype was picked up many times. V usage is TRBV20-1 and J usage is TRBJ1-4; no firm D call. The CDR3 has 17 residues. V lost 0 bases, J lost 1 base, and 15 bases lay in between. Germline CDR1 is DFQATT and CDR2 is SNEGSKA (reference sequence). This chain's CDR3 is CSARDLWREGTNEKLFF. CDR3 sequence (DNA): TGCAGTGCTAGAGATCTTTGGAGGGAGGGAACTAATGAAAAACTGTTTTTT.

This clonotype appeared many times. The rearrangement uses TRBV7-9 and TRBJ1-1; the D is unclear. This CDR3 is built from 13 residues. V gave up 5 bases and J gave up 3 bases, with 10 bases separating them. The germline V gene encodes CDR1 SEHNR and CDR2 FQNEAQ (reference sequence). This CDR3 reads CASSPIGDTEAFF. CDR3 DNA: TGTGCCAGCAGCCCAATCGGGGACACTGAAGCTTTCTTT.

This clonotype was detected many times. The CDR3 coding sequence is TGTGCCAGCTCCCACGGGGACACTGAAGCTTTCTTT. Amino acid sequence: CASSHGDTEAFF. The rearrangement joins TRBV27 to TRBJ1-1; no clear D gene. The CDR3 covers 12 residues. Germline CDR1 is MNHEY and CDR2 is SMNVEV (reference sequence). V was shortened by 8 bases and J by 3 bases, with 10 bases between the two germline ends.

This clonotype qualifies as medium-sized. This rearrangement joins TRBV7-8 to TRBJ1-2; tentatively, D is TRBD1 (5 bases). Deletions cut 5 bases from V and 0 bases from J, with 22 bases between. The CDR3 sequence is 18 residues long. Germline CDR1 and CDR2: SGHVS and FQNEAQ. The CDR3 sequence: CASSPTIQGVLTNYGYTF. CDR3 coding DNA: TGTGCCAGCAGCCCCACCATTCAAGGGGTGCTTACTAACTATGGCTACACCTTC.

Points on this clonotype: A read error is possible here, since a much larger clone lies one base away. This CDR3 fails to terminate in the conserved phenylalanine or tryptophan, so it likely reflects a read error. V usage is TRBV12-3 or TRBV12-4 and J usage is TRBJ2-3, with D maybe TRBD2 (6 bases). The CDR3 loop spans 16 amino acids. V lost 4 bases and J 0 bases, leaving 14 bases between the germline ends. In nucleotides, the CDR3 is TGTGCCAGCAGTTCCCCCGGGACTGCTAGCACAGATACGCAGTATTGT. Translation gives CASSSPGTASTDTQYC.

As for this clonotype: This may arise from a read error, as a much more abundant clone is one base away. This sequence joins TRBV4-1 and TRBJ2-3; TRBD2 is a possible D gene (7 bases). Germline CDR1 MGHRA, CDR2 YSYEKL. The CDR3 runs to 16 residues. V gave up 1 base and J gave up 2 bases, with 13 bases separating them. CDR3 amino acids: CASSQGGGVYTDTQYF. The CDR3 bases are TGCGCCAGCAGCCAAGGAGGGGGGGTGTACACAGATACGCAGTATTTT.

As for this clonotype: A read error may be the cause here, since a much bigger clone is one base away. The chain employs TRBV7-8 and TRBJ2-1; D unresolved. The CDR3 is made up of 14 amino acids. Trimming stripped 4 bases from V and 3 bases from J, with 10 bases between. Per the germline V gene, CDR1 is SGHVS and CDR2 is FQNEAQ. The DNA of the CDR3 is TGTGCCAGCAGCTCAGAGAGCTTCTACAATGAGCAGTTCTTC. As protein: CASSSESFYNEQFF. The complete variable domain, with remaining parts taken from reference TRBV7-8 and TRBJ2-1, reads GAGVSQSPRYKVAKRGQDVALRCDPISGHVSLFWYQQALGQGPEFLTYFQNEAQLDKSGLPSDRFFAERPEGSVSTLKIQRTQQEDSAVYLCASSSESFYNEQFFGPGTRLTVL.

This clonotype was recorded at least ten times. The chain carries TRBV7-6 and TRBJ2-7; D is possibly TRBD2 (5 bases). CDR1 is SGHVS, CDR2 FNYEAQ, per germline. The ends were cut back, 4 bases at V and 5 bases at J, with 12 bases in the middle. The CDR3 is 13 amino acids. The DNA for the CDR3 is TGTGCCAGCAGCTCGGGCGGGTCGGACGAGCAGTACTTC. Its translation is CASSSGGSDEQYF.

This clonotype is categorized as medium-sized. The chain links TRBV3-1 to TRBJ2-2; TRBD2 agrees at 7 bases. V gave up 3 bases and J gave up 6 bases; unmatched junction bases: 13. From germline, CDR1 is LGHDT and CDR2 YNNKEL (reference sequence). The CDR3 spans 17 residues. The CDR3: CASSHSWRTSGPGELFF. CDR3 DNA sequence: TGTGCCAGCAGCCATTCGTGGAGGACTAGTGGGCCCGGGGAGCTGTTTTTT.

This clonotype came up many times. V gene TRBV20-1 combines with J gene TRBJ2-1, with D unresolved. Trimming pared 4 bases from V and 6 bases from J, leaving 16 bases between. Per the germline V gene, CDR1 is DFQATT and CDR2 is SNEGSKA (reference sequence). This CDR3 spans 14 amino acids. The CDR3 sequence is CSAIAPLKSNEQFF. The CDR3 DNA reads TGCAGTGCTATTGCACCACTGAAGAGCAATGAGCAGTTCTTC.

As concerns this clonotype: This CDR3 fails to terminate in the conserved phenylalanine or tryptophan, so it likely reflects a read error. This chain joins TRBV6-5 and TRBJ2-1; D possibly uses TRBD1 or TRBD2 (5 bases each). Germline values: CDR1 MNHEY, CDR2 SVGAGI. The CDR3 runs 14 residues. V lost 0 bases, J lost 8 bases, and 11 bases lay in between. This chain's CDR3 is CASSYSLGTDEQFS. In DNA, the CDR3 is TGTGCCAGCAGTTACTCTCTGGGGACGGATGAGCAGTTCTCC.

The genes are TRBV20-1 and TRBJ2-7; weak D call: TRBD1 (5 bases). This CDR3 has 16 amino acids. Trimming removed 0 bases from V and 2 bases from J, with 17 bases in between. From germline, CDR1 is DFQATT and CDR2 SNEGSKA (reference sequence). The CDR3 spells CSARDTGAGFTYEQYF. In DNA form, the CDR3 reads TGCAGTGCTAGAGACACTGGCGCAGGGTTTACCTACGAGCAGTACTTC.

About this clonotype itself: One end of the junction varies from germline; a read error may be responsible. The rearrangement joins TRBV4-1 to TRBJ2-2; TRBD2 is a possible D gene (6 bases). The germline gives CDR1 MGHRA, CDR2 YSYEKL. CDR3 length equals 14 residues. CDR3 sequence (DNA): TGCGCCAGCAGTAAGCGGGTGAACACCGGGGAGCTGGTTTTT. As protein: CASSKRVNTGELVF.

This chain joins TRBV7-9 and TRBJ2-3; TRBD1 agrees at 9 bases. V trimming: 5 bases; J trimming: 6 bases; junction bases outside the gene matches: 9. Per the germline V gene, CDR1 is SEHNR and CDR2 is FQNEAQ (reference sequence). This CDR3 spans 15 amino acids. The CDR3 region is CASSPGTGLLDTQYF. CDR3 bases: TGTGCCAGCAGCCCCGGGACAGGGCTCTTGGATACGCAGTATTTT.

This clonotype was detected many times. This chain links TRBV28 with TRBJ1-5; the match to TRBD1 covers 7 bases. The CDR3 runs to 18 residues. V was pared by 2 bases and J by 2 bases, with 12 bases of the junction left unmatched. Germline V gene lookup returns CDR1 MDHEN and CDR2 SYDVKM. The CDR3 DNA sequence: TGTGCCAGCAGTTTAAGGAGCATTAGGGGGCTAGGCAATCAGCCCCAGCATTTT. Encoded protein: CASSLRSIRGLGNQPQHF.

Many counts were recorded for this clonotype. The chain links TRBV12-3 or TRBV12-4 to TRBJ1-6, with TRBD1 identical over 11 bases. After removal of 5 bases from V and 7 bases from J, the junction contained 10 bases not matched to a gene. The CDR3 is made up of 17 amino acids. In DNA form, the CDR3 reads TGTGCCAGCAGTCATCCCGGACAGGGGGCTCTCAATTCACCCCTCCACTTT. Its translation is CASSHPGQGALNSPLHF.

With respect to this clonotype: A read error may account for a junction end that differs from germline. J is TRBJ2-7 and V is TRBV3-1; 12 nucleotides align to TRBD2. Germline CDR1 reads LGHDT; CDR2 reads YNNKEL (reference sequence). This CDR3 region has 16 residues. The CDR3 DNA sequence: TGTGCCAGCGGCCACCCTAGCGGGAGGGGTTCCTACGAGCAGTACTTC. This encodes CASGHPSGRGSYEQYF.

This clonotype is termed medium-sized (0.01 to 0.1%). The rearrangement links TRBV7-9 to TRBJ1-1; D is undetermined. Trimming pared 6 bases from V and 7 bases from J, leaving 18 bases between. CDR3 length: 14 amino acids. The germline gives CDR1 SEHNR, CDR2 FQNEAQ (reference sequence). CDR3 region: CASSHDPGLDEAFF. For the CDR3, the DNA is TGTGCCAGCAGTCACGATCCGGGGTTGGATGAAGCTTTCTTT.

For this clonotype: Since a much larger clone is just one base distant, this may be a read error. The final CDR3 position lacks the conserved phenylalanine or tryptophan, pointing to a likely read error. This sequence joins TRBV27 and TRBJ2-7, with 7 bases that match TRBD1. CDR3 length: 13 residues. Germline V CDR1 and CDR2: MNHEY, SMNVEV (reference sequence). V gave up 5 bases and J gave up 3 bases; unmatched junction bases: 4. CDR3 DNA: TGTGCCAGCAGTCTGACAGGGAGCTACGAGCAGTACCTC. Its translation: CASSLTGSYEQYL.

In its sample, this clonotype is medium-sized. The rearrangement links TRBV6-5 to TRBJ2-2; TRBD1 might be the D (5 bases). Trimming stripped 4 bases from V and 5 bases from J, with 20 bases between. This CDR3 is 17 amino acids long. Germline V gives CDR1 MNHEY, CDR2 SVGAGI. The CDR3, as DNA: TGTGCCAGCAGTTTGATGGTCGCAGGGCCTGGTACCGGGGAGCTGTTTTTT. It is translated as CASSLMVAGPGTGELFF.

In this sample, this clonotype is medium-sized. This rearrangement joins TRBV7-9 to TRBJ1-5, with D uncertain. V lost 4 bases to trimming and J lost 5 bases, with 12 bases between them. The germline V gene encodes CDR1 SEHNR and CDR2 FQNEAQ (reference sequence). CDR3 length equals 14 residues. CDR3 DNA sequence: TGTGCCAGCAGCTCGGACCCATCGCATCAGCCCCAGCATTTT. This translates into CASSSDPSHQPQHF.

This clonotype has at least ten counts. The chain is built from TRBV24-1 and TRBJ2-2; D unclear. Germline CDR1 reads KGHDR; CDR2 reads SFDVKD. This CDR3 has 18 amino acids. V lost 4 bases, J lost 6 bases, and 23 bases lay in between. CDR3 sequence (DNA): TGTGCCACCAGTGACACGAGGAAGGGTGGGGTCTCGGCCGGGGAGCTGTTTTTT. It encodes CATSDTRKGGVSAGELFF.